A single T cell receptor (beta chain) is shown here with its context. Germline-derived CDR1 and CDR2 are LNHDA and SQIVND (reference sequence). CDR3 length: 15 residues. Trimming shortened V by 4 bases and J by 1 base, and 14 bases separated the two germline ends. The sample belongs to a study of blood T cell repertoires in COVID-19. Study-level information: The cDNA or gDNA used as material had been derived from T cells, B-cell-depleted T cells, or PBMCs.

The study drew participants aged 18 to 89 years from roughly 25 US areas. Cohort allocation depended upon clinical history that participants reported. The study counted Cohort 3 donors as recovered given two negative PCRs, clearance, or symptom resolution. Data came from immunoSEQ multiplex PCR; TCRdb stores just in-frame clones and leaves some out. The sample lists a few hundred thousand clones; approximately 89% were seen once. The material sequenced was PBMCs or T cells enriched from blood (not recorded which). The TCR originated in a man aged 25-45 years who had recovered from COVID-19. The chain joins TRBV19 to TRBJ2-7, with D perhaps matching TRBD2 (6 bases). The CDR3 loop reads CASSTRPGVSYEQYF. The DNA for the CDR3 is TGTGCCAGTAGTACCCGCCCGGGAGTATCCTACGAGCAGTACTTC.